The rows below give T cell receptor beta chains drawn from one sample of a study of CXCR3-negative and CXCR3-positive naive CD8 T cells. TCRdb reprocessed the 5' RACE reads and reports one entry per CDR3 protein, with no DNA. The ten most abundant clones cover about a fifth of a sample with under 25,000 distinct CDR3 sequences. Sequencing was performed on memory CD8+ T cells from blood. The source is a human donor in good health. Some clones in this sample may be carry-over from other donors' samples. Each CDR3 is given with its conserved first and last residue. Fields, in order: clone size, J gene, V gene, CDR3 protein. Size values are once, few and many counts, or a class for expanded clones, and some rows have none.

>.|TRBJ2-5|TRBV7-9
CASSFATARETQYF
>.|TRBJ2-7|TRBV3-2
CASSQDWRPGTYEQYF
>.|TRBJ1-2|TRBV20-1
CSAENRAGINYGYTF
>.|TRBJ2-1|TRBV6-2/TRBV6-3
CASRVPNEQFF
>.|TRBJ1-2|TRBV4-2
CASSRGEGIYGYTF
>.|TRBJ2-7|TRBV27
CASSLKGPPSSYEQYF
>.|TRBJ2-7|TRBV7-9
CASSPRTGGYEQYF
>.|TRBJ2-1|TRBV5-1
CASSLGGGLYNEQFF
>.|TRBJ2-7|TRBV28
CASSPGLVFYEQYF
>.|TRBJ2-1|TRBV28
CASSFMASGTISF
>.|TRBJ2-3|TRBV29-1
CSVEDGRAGYTDTQYF
>.|TRBJ2-1|TRBV4-3
CASSPPGGHYNEQFF
>.|TRBJ2-3|TRBV25-1
CASSELLEEFTDTQYF
>.|TRBJ2-7|TRBV9
CASSYIGTGSDEQYF
>medium-sized|TRBJ2-5|TRBV9
CASSVDSGPPETQYF
>.|TRBJ1-1|TRBV27
CASSYGTEAFF
>.|TRBJ2-1|TRBV12-3/TRBV12-4
CASSTSDRGNPYNEQFF
>.|TRBJ2-1|TRBV14
CASSPGQGASRGPWDEQFF
>.|TRBJ2-1|TRBV7-9
CASRSGLLPNEQFF
>.|TRBJ2-5|TRBV11-2
CASTQEPGQQETQYF
>.|TRBJ2-1|TRBV7-7
CASSLGQGLYNEQFF
>.|TRBJ2-7|TRBV11-2
CASSFGVYEQYF
>.|TRBJ1-4|TRBV7-8
CASSLVLGVGEKLFF
>.|TRBJ2-7|TRBV23-1
CASIHQNRDRRHYEQYF
>.|TRBJ2-7|TRBV5-5
CASRLAGGGYEQYF
>.|TRBJ2-5|TRBV20-1
CSARDLGGETQYF
>.|TRBJ2-7|TRBV7-9
CASSSPMTGGSHEQYF
>.|TRBJ2-7|TRBV4-1
CASSPTGGWSYEQYF
>.|TRBJ2-3|TRBV28
CASSFIRSRDTQYF
>.|TRBJ2-2|TRBV28
CASSRRGALPGELFF
>.|TRBJ2-4|TRBV11-2
CASSFGLGKAKNIQYF
>.|TRBJ2-1|TRBV12-5
CASATTYNEQFF
>.|TRBJ2-3|TRBV7-7
CASSLGSHTDTQYF
>.|TRBJ2-5|TRBV18
CASSRGQGAQETQYF
>.|TRBJ2-3|TRBV7-2
CASSLAGFEAPDTQYF
>.|TRBJ2-7|TRBV7-9
CASSSPTSYEQYF
>.|TRBJ2-1|TRBV2
CASSEAGRFRDEQFF
>.|TRBJ2-5|TRBV18
CASSPQGFQETQYF
>.|TRBJ2-2|TRBV10-1
CASSSDSYTGELFF
>.|TRBJ2-7|TRBV28
CASSLGTGTYEQYF
>.|TRBJ2-3|TRBV6-2/TRBV6-3
CASSPGLAADTQYF
>.|TRBJ1-2|TRBV29-1
CSVDSGSGYTF
>.|TRBJ2-1|TRBV5-4
CASSLVWGHDNEQFF
>.|TRBJ2-3|TRBV2
CASSYMSGGAGDTQYF
>.|TRBJ2-3|TRBV12-3/TRBV12-4
CASSQTSGSDTQYF
>.|TRBJ1-4|TRBV19
CASSGATNEKLFF
>.|TRBJ2-7|TRBV18
CASSPQSGTGFDEQYF
>.|TRBJ2-1|TRBV15
CATSTSVGGYNEQFF
>.|TRBJ1-1|TRBV29-1
CSVESSGWTGEAFF
>.|TRBJ2-2|TRBV27
CASSLSIATGELFF
>.|TRBJ2-7|TRBV4-1
CASSHGGGAYEQYF
>.|TRBJ2-1|TRBV11-2
CASSSTLNPKQFF
>.|TRBJ1-1|TRBV6-1
CACSRGQYEAFF
>.|TRBJ2-2|TRBV29-1
CSVLNTGELFF
>.|TRBJ2-1|TRBV6-4
CASSDHSGSINEQFF
>.|TRBJ2-2|TRBV28
CASSLQNSRGELFF
>.|TRBJ1-5|TRBV20-1
CSAVHRTVGNQPQHF
>.|TRBJ2-3|TRBV5-6
CASSTTSGGAGVGDTQYF
>.|TRBJ2-1|TRBV14
CASSQVLADSYNEQFF
>.|TRBJ1-2|TRBV10-3
CAISESRQRRDGYTF